This TCR beta chain stems from a study of response to subunit inactivated influenza vaccine. Findings and limits, study-wide: It was suggested by the authors that few new T cells are recruited by each seasonal influenza vaccination.

The CDR3 contains 14 residues. After removal of 6 bases from V and 2 bases from J, the junction contained 8 bases not matched to a gene. CDR1 and CDR2 from the germline V gene are SGHKS and YYEKEE (reference sequence). Each CDR3 protein gets one entry after TCRdb re-called the RT-PCR reads with MiXCR. The sample includes 400,000 to 650,000 distinct CDR3 sequences, about 7.2% of them seen just once. Comment on this clonotype: Its specificity is not known.

The V and J genes are TRBV5-5 and TRBJ2-7, with 7 bases that match TRBD2. This receptor was identified in a man in his fifties or sixties who received an inactivated influenza vaccine. Sequenced material: PBMCs from blood, taken less than 30 months after vaccination. The chain's CDR3 is CASIFREATYEQYF. The CDR3 DNA reads as TGTGCCAGCATATTTCGGGAGGCTACCTACGAGCAGTACTTC.